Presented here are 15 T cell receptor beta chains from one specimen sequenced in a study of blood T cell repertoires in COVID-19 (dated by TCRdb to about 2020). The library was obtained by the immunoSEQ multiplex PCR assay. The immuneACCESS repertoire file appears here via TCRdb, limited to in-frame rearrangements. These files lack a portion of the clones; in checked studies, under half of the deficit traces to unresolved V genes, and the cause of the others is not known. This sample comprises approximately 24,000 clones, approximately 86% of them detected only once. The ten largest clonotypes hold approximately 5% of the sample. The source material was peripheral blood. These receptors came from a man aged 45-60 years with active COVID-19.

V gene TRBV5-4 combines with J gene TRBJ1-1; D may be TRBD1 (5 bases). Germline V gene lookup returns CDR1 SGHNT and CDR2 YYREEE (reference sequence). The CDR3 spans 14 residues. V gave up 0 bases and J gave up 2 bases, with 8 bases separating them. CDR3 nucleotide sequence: TGTGCCAGCAGCTTGGCAGGGATTAACACTGAAGCTTTCTTT. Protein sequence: CASSLAGINTEAFF.

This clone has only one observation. The DNA for the CDR3 is TGTGCCATCGGACGAAAGGCTCCAGGGACCTACGAGCAGTACTTC. This sequence encodes CAIGRKAPGTYEQYF. The chain employs TRBV10-3 and TRBJ2-7; D perhaps matches TRBD1 (5 bases). The V gene's germline CDR1 is ENHRY and CDR2 SYGVKD. Trimming took off 8 bases at V and 2 bases at J, with 19 bases between the two ends. The CDR3 is 15 amino acids.

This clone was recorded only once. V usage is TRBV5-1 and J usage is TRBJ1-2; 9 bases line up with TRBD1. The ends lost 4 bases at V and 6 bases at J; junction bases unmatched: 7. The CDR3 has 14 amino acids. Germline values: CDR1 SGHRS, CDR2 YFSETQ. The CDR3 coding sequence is TGCGCCAGCAGCGCGGGGACAGGGTTACATGGCTACACCTTC. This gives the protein CASSAGTGLHGYTF.

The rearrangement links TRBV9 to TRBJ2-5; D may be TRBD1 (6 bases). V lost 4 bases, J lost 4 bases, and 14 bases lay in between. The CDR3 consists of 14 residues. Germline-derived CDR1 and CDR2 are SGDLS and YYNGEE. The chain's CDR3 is CASSPRQDGETQYF. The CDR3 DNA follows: TGTGCCAGCAGCCCCAGACAGGACGGAGAGACCCAGTACTTC.

CDR3 amino acids: CASRVGTSGVNEQFF. In DNA, the CDR3 is TGTGCCAGCAGGGTAGGGACTAGCGGGGTTAATGAGCAGTTCTTC. The V and J genes are TRBV2 and TRBJ2-1; 13 nucleotides agree with TRBD2. The CDR3 is made up of 15 amino acids. With 6 bases clipped from V and 7 bases from J, the junction kept 6 bases outside the gene matches. Germline assignment: CDR1 SNHLY and CDR2 FYNNEI.

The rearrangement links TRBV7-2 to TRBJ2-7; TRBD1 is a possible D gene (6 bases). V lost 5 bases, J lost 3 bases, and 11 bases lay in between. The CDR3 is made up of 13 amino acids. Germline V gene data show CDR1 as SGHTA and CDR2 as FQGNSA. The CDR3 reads CASSLGQIYEQYF. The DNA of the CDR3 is TGTGCCAGCAGCCTCGGACAGATCTACGAGCAGTACTTC.

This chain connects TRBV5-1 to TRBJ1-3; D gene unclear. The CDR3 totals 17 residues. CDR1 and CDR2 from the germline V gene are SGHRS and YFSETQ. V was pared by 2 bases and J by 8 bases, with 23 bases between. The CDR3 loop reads CASSFGGRAREVDTIYF. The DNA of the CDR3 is TGCGCCAGCAGCTTTGGCGGAAGAGCCCGAGAGGTGGACACCATATATTTT.

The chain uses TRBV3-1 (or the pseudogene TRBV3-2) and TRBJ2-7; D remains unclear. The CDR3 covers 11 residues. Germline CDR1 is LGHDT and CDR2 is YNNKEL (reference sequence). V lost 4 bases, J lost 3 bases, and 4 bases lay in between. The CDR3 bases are TGTGCCAGCAGCCCTCTCTACGAGCAGTACTTC. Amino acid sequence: CASSPLYEQYF.

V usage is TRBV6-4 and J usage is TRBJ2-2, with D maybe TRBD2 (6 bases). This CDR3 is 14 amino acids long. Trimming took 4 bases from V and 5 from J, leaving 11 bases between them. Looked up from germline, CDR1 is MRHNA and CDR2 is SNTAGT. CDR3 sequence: CASSAQGGTGELFF. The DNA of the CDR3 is TGTGCCAGCAGTGCGCAGGGAGGTACCGGGGAGCTGTTTTTT.

CDR3 DNA: TGTGCCAGCAGCGTAGAGCGGGGGAGGTCAAATACGCAGTATTTT. This encodes CASSVERGRSNTQYF. This rearrangement joins TRBV9 to TRBJ2-3, with 8 nucleotides matching TRBD2. Per germline, CDR1 SGDLS and CDR2 YYNGEE. V lost 0 bases to trimming and J lost 7 bases; unmatched junction nucleotides: 7. The CDR3 is 15 residues long.

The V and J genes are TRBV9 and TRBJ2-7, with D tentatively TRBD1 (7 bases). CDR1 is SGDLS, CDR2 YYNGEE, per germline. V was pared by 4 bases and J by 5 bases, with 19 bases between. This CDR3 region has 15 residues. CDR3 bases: TGTGCCAGCAGCATGCGGGACAGTCCTTGGGACGAGCAGTACTTC. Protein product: CASSMRDSPWDEQYF.

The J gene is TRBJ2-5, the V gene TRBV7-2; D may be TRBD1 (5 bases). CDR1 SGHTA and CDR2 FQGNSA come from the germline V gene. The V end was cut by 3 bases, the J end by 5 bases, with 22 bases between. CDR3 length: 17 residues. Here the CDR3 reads CASSLVRYRTTPETQYF. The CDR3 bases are TGTGCCAGCAGCTTGGTTAGGTACAGGACCACTCCGGAGACCCAGTACTTC.

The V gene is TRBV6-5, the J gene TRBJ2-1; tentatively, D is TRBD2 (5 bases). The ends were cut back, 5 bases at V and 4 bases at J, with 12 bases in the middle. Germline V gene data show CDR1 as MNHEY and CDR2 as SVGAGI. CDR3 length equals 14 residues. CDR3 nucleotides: TGTGCCAGCAGTATACCGGGATATTACAATGAGCAGTTCTTC. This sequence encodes CASSIPGYYNEQFF.

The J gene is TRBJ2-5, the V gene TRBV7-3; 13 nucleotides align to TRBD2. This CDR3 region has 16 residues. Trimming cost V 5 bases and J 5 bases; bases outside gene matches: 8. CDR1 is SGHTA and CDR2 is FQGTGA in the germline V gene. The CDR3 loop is CASSLGTSGVIETQYF. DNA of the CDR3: TGTGCCAGCAGCCTTGGGACTAGCGGGGTTATTGAGACCCAGTACTTC.

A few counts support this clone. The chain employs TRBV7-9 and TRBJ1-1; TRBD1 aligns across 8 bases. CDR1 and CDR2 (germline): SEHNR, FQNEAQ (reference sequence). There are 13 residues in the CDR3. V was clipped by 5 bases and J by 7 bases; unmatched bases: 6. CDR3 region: CASSPRQGFEAFF. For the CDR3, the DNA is TGTGCCAGCAGCCCTAGACAGGGGTTTGAAGCTTTCTTT.